The clone carrying this T cell receptor beta chain was counted at least ten times. The sample belongs to a study of T cells in Graves' hyperthyroidism and ophthalmopathy. Amplification of TCR beta CDR3 regions used RNA as the template. The HTBI primer set served for first-round RT-PCR of the TCR CDR3. TCRdb reprocessed the multiplex PCR reads with MiXCR, giving one entry per CDR3 protein. The data contain 450,000 to 650,000 distinct CDR3 sequences, around 20% of them singletons. V lost 4 bases and J lost 3, with 5 bases in between. Germline assignment: CDR1 KGHDR and CDR2 SFDVKD. The CDR3 totals 13 residues.

The source of this sequence is a man aged 18 to 29 with Graves' hyperthyroidism. The chain carries TRBV24-1 and TRBJ2-2, with unresolved D. The sample was blood. The CDR3 DNA follows: TGTGCCACCAGTGACCCTTACACCGGGGAGCTGTTTTTT. It yields the protein CATSDPYTGELFF.